The T cell receptor (beta chain) described here comes from a study of blood T cell repertoires in COVID-19. Clones were sequenced by immunoSEQ multiplex PCR, and TCRdb holds only the in-frame ones, with some missing. The sample has 240,000 or so clones, roughly 88% seen once. The V gene lost 5 bases and the J gene lost 6 bases, with 8 bases spanning the gap. Germline V gene sequence: CDR1 SGHVS, CDR2 FQNEAQ. The length of the CDR3 is 13 residues. The TCR comes from a woman in her fifties or sixties who had recovered from COVID-19. The J gene is TRBJ1-6, the V gene TRBV7-8, with a weak D call TRBD1 (6 bases). The sample was PBMCs or T cells enriched from blood (not recorded which). CDR3 in DNA: TGTGCCAGCAGCGGACAGTTTAATTCACCCCTCCACTTT. This encodes CASSGQFNSPLHF.